This T cell receptor (beta chain) was identified in a study of regulatory T cells in long-lasting Graves disease. Study-level points and caveats: There were preferences for TRBV28, TRBJ1-2 and TRBJ2-5 in persistent disease. Those with persistent Graves' had less TCR diversity than newly diagnosed patients.

The sample holds a few counts of this clonotype. Its specificity is unknown. Stated time point: persistent/refractory GD, antithyroid drugs over 5 years with positive TRAb. With RNA extracted from PBMCs as input, the TCR library was made. A volume of about 9.9 milliliters of peripheral blood was collected in EDTA tubes. Construction of TCR beta libraries relied on iRepertoire HTBI primers and on Arm-PCR targeting CDR3 regions. In TCRdb, the multiplex PCR reads were re-called with MiXCR into one record per CDR3 protein. Here the sample spans 400,000 to 600,000 distinct CDR3 sequences, 20% to 25% being singletons. Trimming stripped 4 bases from V and 5 bases from J, with 12 bases between. This CDR3 has 14 amino acids. Germline V lookup: CDR1 SNHLY, CDR2 FYNNEI.

The source material was peripheral blood mononuclear cells (PBMCs), sampled when the disease was refractory, from a patient treated with antithyroid drugs. The clonotype comes from a female donor with Graves disease. The chain combines TRBV2 with TRBJ1-5; D possibly corresponds to TRBD1 (6 bases). This CDR3 reads CASSGGGSYQPQHF. CDR3 in DNA: TGTGCCAGCAGTGGGGGGGGCAGCTATCAGCCCCAGCATTTT.